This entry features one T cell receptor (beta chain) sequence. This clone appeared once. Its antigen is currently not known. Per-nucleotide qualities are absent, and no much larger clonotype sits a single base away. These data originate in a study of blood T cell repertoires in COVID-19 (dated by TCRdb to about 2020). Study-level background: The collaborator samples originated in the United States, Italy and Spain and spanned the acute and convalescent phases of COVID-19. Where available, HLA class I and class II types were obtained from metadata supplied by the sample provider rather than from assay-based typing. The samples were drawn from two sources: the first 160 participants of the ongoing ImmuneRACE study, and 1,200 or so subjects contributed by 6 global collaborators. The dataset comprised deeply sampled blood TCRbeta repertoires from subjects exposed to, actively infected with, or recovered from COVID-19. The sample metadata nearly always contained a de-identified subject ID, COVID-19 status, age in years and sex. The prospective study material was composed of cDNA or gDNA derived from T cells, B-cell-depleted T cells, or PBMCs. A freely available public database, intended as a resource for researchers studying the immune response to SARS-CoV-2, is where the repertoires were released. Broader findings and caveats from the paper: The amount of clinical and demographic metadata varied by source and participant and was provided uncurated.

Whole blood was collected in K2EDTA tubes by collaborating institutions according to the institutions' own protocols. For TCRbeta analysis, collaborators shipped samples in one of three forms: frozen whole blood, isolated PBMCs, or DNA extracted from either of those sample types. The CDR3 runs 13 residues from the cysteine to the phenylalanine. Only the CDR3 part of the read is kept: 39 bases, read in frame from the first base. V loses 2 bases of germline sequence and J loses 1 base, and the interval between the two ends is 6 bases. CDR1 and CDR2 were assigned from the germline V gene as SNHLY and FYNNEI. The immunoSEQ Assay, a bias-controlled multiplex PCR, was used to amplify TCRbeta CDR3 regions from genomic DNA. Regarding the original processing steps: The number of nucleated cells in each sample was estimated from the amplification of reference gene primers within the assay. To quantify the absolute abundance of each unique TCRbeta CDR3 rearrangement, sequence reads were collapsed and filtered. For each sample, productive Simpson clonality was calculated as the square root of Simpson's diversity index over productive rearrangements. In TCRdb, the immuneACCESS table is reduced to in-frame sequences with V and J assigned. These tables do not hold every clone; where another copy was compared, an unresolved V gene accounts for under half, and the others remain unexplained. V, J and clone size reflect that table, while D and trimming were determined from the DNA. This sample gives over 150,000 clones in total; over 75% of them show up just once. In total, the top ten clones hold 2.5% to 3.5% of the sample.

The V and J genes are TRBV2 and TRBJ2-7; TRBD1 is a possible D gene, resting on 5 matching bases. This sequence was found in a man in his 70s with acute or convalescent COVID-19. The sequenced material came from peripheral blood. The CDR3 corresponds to CASSEQGSYEQYF. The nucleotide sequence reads TGTGCCAGCAGTGAACAGGGTTCCTACGAGCAGTACTTC.